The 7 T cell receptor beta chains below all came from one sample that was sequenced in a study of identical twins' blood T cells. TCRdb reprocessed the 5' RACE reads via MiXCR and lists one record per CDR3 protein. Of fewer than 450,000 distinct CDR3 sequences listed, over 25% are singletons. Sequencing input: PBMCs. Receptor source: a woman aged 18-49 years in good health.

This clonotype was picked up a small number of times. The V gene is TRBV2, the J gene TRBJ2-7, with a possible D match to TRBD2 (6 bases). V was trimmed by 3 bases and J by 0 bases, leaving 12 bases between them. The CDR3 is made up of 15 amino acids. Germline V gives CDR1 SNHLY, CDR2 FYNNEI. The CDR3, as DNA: TGTGCCAGCAGTGATGGAGGGCGACGCTCCTACGAGCAGTACTTC. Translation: CASSDGGRRSYEQYF.

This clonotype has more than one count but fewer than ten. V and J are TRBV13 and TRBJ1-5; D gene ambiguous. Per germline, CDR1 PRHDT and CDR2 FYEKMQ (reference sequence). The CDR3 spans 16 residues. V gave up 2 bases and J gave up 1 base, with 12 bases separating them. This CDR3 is CASSLRVGRSNQPQHF. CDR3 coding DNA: TGTGCCAGCAGCTTAAGGGTAGGGAGAAGCAATCAGCCCCAGCATTTT.

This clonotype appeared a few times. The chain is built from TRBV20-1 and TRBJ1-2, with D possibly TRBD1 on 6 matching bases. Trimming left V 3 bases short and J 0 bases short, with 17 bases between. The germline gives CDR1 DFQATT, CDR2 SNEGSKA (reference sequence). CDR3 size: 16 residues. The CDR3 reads CSARRGAVKANYGYTF. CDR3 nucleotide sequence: TGCAGTGCTAGGCGGGGGGCGGTCAAAGCTAACTATGGCTACACCTTC.

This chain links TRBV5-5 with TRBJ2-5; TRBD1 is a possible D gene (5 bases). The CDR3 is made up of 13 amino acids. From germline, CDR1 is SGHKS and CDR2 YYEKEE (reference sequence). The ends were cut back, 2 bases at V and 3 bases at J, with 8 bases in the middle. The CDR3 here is CASSFTGEETQYF. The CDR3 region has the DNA TGTGCCAGCAGCTTCACAGGAGAAGAGACCCAGTACTTC.

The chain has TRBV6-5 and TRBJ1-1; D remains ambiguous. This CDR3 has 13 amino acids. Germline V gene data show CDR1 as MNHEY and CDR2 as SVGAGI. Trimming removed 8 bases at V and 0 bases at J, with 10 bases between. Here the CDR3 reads CASGYSVNTEAFF. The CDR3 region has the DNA TGTGCCAGCGGCTACAGCGTGAACACTGAAGCTTTCTTT.

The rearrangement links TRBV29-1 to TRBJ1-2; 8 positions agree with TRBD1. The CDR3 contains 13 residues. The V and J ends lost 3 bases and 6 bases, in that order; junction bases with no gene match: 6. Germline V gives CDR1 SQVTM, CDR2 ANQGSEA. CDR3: CSVDSRGRDGYTF. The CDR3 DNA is TGCAGCGTTGATTCCAGGGGGCGGGATGGCTACACCTTC.

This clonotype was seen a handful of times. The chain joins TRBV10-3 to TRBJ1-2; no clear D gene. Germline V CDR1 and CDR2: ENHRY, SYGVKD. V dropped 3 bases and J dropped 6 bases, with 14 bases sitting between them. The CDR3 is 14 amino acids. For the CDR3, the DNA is TGTGCCATCAGTGACCTGGACGGAGCGGATGGCTACACCTTC. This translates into CAISDLDGADGYTF.